This T cell receptor (beta chain) was identified during a study of T cell responses to AZD1222 COVID-19 vaccine. Whole-study results and caveats: In a largely white British group with more females than males, clonal diversity was possibly underestimated. Increased Spike-specific TCR breadth and depth were observed after two AZD1222 doses. Close to half of all spike-specific TCRs reportedly target regions of the variants that are unmutated. Repertoire sampling occurred only after the peak T cell response.

V trimming: 3 bases; J trimming: 5 bases; junction bases outside the gene matches: 8. This CDR3 is built from 16 residues. Germline V gives CDR1 LNHDA, CDR2 SQIVND (reference sequence). As regards this clone: Its antigen is still unknown.

TCRdb's copy holds only in-frame clones and misses some; the assay was immunoSEQ multiplex PCR. The sample contains tens of thousands of clones, over 85% of which appear only once. Material: peripheral blood, obtained on day 0 of AZD1222 vaccination. V is TRBV19 and J is TRBJ2-3, with 10 bases lining up with TRBD2. This receptor was identified in an adult in good health. As DNA, the CDR3 is TGTGCCAGTAGTATTACCCTAGCGGGGGCGAGAGATACGCAGTATTTT. As protein: CASSITLAGARDTQYF. Full variable domain (missing parts from reference TRBV19 and TRBJ2-3): DGGITQSPKYLFRKEGQNVTLSCEQNLNHDAMYWYRQDPGQGLRLIYYSQIVNDFQKGDIAEGYSVSREKKESFPLTVTSAQKNPTAFYLCASSITLAGARDTQYFGPGTRLTVL.